These 22 T cell receptor beta chains were sequenced from one sample in a study of blood T cell repertoires in COVID-19. Produced via immunoSEQ multiplex PCR; TCRdb's table is partial and in-frame only. The table shows nearly 300,000 clones, with approximately 89% occurring only once. Sequencing used PBMCs or T cells enriched from blood (not recorded which). Receptor source: a woman between 50 and 59 years old who had been exposed to COVID-19.

This clone was detected once. The chain joins TRBV11-2 to TRBJ1-2; 8 nucleotides agree with TRBD1. V lost 5 bases and J lost 7; bases outside the gene matches: 9. CDR3 size: 14 residues. From germline, CDR1 is SGHAT and CDR2 FQNNGV. This CDR3 reads CASSLLDRGGGYTF. CDR3 DNA: TGTGCCAGCAGCCTACTCGACAGGGGAGGTGGCTACACCTTC.

J is TRBJ2-3 and V is TRBV7-9, with D possibly being TRBD1 (5 bases). Germline loops: CDR1 SEHNR, CDR2 FQNEAQ (reference sequence). The CDR3 has 14 residues. The V and J ends lost 4 bases and 5 bases respectively, with 13 bases between them. CDR3 residues: CASSSDKQGDTQYF. For the CDR3, the DNA is TGTGCCAGCAGCTCGGACAAACAAGGAGATACGCAGTATTTT.

V is TRBV27 and J is TRBJ1-2; the D is unclear. Germline V gene lookup returns CDR1 MNHEY and CDR2 SMNVEV (reference sequence). The CDR3 contains 14 residues. The V and J ends lost 6 bases and 0 bases respectively, with 11 bases between them. The CDR3 protein is CASSYDKANYGYTF. The CDR3 DNA reads TGTGCCAGCAGCTACGACAAAGCTAACTATGGCTACACCTTC.

This clone was counted a single time. This chain joins TRBV18 and TRBJ1-4; 7 nucleotides align to TRBD1. Losses at the gene ends were 5 bases for V and 0 bases for J; bases not matched to a gene: 3. The CDR3 covers 15 residues. Looked up from germline, CDR1 is KGHSH and CDR2 is LQKENI. The CDR3 spells CASSEDRATNEKLFF. Here the CDR3 DNA reads TGTGCCAGCTCAGAAGACAGGGCAACTAATGAAAAACTGTTTTTT. Full variable domain (outside the CDR3, taken from reference TRBV18 and TRBJ1-4): NAGVMQNPRHLVRRRGQEARLRCSPMKGHSHVYWYRQLPEEGLKFMVYLQKENIIDESGMPKERFSAEFPKEGPSILRIQQVVRGDSAAYFCASSEDRATNEKLFFGSGTQLSVL.

The chain is built from TRBV5-5 and TRBJ1-6, with no clear D. The germline gives CDR1 SGHKS, CDR2 YYEKEE (reference sequence). V was trimmed by 0 bases and J by 9 bases, leaving 13 bases between them. CDR3 length equals 15 residues. The CDR3 here is CASSLVPGTGSPLHF. CDR3 sequence (DNA): TGTGCCAGCAGCTTGGTTCCGGGTACGGGTTCACCCCTCCACTTT.

This chain connects TRBV28 to TRBJ1-4; perhaps TRBD1 as D (6 bases). Germline CDR1 and CDR2: MDHEN and SYDVKM. With 3 bases removed from V and 7 bases from J, the gap between germline ends came to 21 bases. The CDR3 sequence is 17 residues long. Here the CDR3 reads CASSFLTGYSVGEKLFF. The CDR3 DNA reads TGTGCCAGCAGTTTTCTCACAGGGTATTCGGTCGGTGAAAAACTGTTTTTT.

The gene calls are TRBV5-8 and TRBJ2-7, with 11 bases that match TRBD2. V was clipped by 5 bases and J by 4 bases; unmatched bases: 5. CDR1 SGHTS and CDR2 YDEGEE come from the germline V gene. The CDR3 is made up of 14 amino acids. The CDR3 sequence: CASSPTSGEYEQYF. The DNA for the CDR3 is TGTGCCAGCAGTCCGACTAGCGGGGAATACGAGCAGTACTTC.

The V call is TRBV19, the J call TRBJ2-2; 11 bases align to TRBD1. CDR3 length: 19 residues. CDR1 LNHDA and CDR2 SQIVND come from the germline V gene (reference sequence). V shed 1 base and J 2 bases; nucleotides not matched to a gene: 9. CDR3 sequence reads: CASSIGTGGYYFNTGELFF. The DNA for the CDR3 is TGTGCCAGTAGTATAGGGACAGGGGGCTACTATTTTAACACCGGGGAGCTGTTTTTT.

The chain recombines TRBV24-1 with TRBJ2-4, with 8 bases identical to TRBD2. The CDR3 has 17 residues. Per germline, CDR1 KGHDR and CDR2 SFDVKD. The junction had 3 bases not matched to a gene; V was cut back by 0 bases and J by 0 bases. CDR3 DNA: TGTGCCACCAGTGATTTGACCGGGAGGGTAGCCAAAAACATTCAGTACTTC. Protein: CATSDLTGRVAKNIQYF.

This chain joins TRBV5-1 and TRBJ1-4; TRBD1 matches at 9 bases. Germline V lookup: CDR1 SGHRS, CDR2 YFSETQ. The CDR3 is made up of 14 amino acids. With V trimmed by 4 bases and J by 4 bases, 2 bases remained unmatched. CDR3 in DNA: TGCGCCAGCAGCACGGGACAGGGTAATGAAAAACTGTTTTTT. Protein sequence: CASSTGQGNEKLFF.

This clone was detected once. The chain combines TRBV5-6 with TRBJ1-2; TRBD1 agrees at 9 bases. Germline values: CDR1 SGHDT, CDR2 YYEEEE. Losses at the gene ends were 4 bases for V and 2 bases for J; bases not matched to a gene: 6. CDR3 size: 15 residues. The CDR3 region is CASSPGQGWNYGYTF. The CDR3 nucleotides are TGTGCCAGCAGCCCTGGACAGGGGTGGAACTATGGCTACACCTTC.

Regarding this clone: At one end the junction does not follow the germline gene, possibly because of a read error. The genes are TRBV6-5 and TRBJ1-5, with no clear D. Germline loops: CDR1 MNHEY, CDR2 SVGAGI. The CDR3 extends over 15 amino acids. CDR3 residues: CASSDSYNYNQPQHF. DNA for the CDR3: TGTGCCAGCAGTGACTCCTACAACTACAATCAGCCCCAGCATTTT.

This rearrangement joins TRBV15 to TRBJ2-7; 8 bases fit TRBD2. Trimming removed 3 bases from V and 1 base from J; junction bases left unmatched: 2. Per germline, CDR1 LNHNV and CDR2 YYDKDF (reference sequence). The CDR3 is made up of 14 amino acids. CDR3 amino acids: CATSSSGGSYEQYF. The DNA for the CDR3 is TGTGCCACCAGCAGCAGCGGGGGATCCTACGAGCAGTACTTC.

The chain is built from TRBV2 and TRBJ1-6; 9 nucleotides match TRBD1. CDR1 and CDR2 from the germline V gene are SNHLY and FYNNEI. The CDR3 is made up of 15 amino acids. The junction had 10 bases not matched to a gene; V was cut back by 6 bases and J by 10 bases. DNA for the CDR3: TGTGCCAGCAGCCTACAGGGACAGGGTTACTCACCCCTCCACTTT. Its protein is CASSLQGQGYSPLHF.

The V gene is TRBV7-8, the J gene TRBJ2-7, with TRBD1 matching over 8 bases. The CDR3 has 16 residues. With 0 bases clipped from V and 0 bases from J, the junction kept 4 bases outside the gene matches. Germline V gene data show CDR1 as SGHVS and CDR2 as FQNEAQ. CDR3 sequence reads: CASSLAGQGGSYEQYF. Written as DNA, the CDR3 is TGTGCCAGCAGCTTAGCTGGACAGGGAGGCTCCTACGAGCAGTACTTC.

This sequence joins TRBV6-4 and TRBJ1-5, with 9 nucleotides matching TRBD1. V shed 10 bases, J shed 4 bases, and the junction held 11 bases outside the gene matches. The CDR3 extends over 15 amino acids. In germline, CDR1 is MRHNA, CDR2 SNTAGT. The CDR3 loop is CATYRDREVNQPQHF. In DNA form, the CDR3 reads TGTGCCACTTACCGGGACAGGGAAGTAAATCAGCCCCAGCATTTT.

This clone has just a few counts. CDR3: CASSPPDRAGGYTF. The CDR3 DNA follows: TGTGCCAGCAGCCCTCCGGACAGGGCGGGGGGCTACACCTTC. The chain joins TRBV3-1 (or the pseudogene TRBV3-2) to TRBJ1-2; 8 nucleotides align to TRBD1. The CDR3 totals 14 residues. V was clipped by 4 bases and J by 8 bases; unmatched bases: 9. Germline V gene sequence: CDR1 LGHDT, CDR2 YNNKEL (reference sequence).

Points on this clone: A read error is possible here, since a much larger clone lies one base away. The chain links TRBV11-3 to TRBJ1-1; D is uncertain. V was clipped by 2 bases and J by 1 base, with 5 bases between them. This CDR3 is built from 13 residues. Per germline, CDR1 SGHNT and CDR2 YENEEA. The CDR3 DNA reads as TGTGCCAGCAGCTTACGGGGGAACACTGAAGCTTTCTTT. Its protein product is CASSLRGNTEAFF.

This chain connects TRBV6-5 to TRBJ2-7; D is uncertain. Between the trimmed V and J ends, which lost 5 bases and 0 bases, there was a span of 8 bases. The CDR3 covers 13 residues. The germline gives CDR1 MNHEY, CDR2 SVGAGI. The CDR3 region is CASSNTNSYEQYF. The CDR3 bases are TGTGCCAGCAGTAACACAAACTCCTACGAGCAGTACTTC.

The chain carries TRBV5-1 and TRBJ2-2; D is perhaps TRBD1 (5 bases). There are 14 residues in the CDR3. Trimming pared 3 bases from V and 3 bases from J, leaving 9 bases between. Germline CDR1 SGHRS, CDR2 YFSETQ. CDR3 DNA sequence: TGCGCCAGCAGCTCCACAGGTTACACCGGGGAGCTGTTTTTT. It translates to CASSSTGYTGELFF.

The chain couples TRBV4-2 to TRBJ2-1, with 8 bases that match TRBD2. Losses at the gene ends were 1 base for V and 8 bases for J; bases not matched to a gene: 13. CDR3 length: 17 amino acids. Germline CDR1 is LGHNA and CDR2 is YNFKEQ. The CDR3 nucleotides read TGTGCCAGCAGCCAAGCGGCGGCGGGACTAGGACTTTATGAGCAGTTCTTC. Translated, it gives CASSQAAAGLGLYEQFF.

CDR3 amino acids: CASSSKTTYYGYTF. In DNA form, the CDR3 reads TGCGCCAGCAGCTCAAAGACAACCTACTATGGCTACACCTTC. The chain has TRBV4-1 and TRBJ1-2; D remains unclear. CDR3 size: 14 residues. Germline loops: CDR1 MGHRA, CDR2 YSYEKL. Trimming stripped 5 bases from V and 3 bases from J, with 13 bases between.